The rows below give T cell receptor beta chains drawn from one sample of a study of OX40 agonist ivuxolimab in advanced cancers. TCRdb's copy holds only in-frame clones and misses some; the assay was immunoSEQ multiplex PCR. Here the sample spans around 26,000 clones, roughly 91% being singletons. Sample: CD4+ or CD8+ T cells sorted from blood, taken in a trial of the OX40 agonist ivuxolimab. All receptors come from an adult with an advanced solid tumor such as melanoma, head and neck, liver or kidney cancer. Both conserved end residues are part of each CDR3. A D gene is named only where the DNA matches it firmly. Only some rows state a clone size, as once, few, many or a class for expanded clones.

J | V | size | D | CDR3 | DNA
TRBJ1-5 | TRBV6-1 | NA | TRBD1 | CASSETGFMNNQPQHF | TGTGCCAGCAGTGAGACAGGGTTTATGAACAATCAGCCCCAGCATTTT
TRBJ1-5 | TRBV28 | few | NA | CASSLLSPADNQPQHF | TGTGCCAGCAGTTTATTATCCCCGGCGGACAATCAGCCCCAGCATTTT
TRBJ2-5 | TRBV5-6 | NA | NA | CASSLGGVTPNQETQYF | TGTGCCAGCAGCTTGGGTGGGGTAACCCCGAACCAAGAGACCCAGTACTTC
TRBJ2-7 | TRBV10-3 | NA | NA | CAITQGDRNYEQYF | TGTGCCATCACCCAAGGGGACCGTAACTACGAGCAGTACTTC
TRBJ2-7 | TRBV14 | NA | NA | CASSSYISYEQYF | TGTGCCAGCAGCTCTTATATCTCCTACGAGCAGTACTTC
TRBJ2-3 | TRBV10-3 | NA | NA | CATAPNMAGTPRDTQYF | TGTGCCACCGCACCAAACATGGCAGGAACCCCGAGGGATACGCAGTATTTT
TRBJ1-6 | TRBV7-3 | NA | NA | CASSLNRGVSPLHF | TGTGCCAGCAGCTTGAATAGAGGGGTTTCACCCCTCCACTTT
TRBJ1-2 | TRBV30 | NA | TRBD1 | CAWSGQGRYGYTF | TGTGCCTGGAGTGGACAGGGAAGGTATGGCTACACCTTC
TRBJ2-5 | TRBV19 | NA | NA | CASSIGSQETQYF | TGTGCCAGTAGTATCGGGAGCCAAGAGACCCAGTACTTC
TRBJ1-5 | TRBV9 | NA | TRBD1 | CASSPGTGQGENQPQHF | TGTGCCAGCAGCCCCGGAACGGGGCAGGGGGAGAATCAGCCCCAGCATTTT
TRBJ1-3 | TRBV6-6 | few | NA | CASSQLLGNTIYF | TGTGCCAGCAGTCAACTTCTCGGAAACACCATATATTTT
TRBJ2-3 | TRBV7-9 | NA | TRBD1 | CASSLDRGDTQYF | TGTGCCAGCAGCCTGGACAGGGGAGATACGCAGTATTTT
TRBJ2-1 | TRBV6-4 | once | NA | CASSDYDGNEQFF | TGTGCCAGCAGTGACTACGATGGCAATGAGCAGTTCTTC
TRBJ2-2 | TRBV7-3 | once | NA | CASSLTGLSTGELFF | TGTGCCAGCAGCTTAACGGGTCTTTCCACCGGGGAGCTGTTTTTT
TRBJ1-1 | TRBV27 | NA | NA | CASSGGQENTEAFF | TGTGCCAGCAGTGGGGGCCAAGAGAACACTGAAGCTTTCTTT
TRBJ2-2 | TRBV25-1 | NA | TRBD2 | CASSGPGTSGRAHGELFF | TGTGCCAGCAGTGGCCCCGGGACTAGCGGGAGGGCCCACGGGGAGCTGTTTTTT
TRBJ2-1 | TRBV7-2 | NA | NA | CASSLKGVDEQFF | TGTGCCAGCAGCTTAAAAGGCGTGGATGAGCAGTTCTTC
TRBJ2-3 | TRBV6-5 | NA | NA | CASSYGGVSDTQYF | TGTGCCAGCAGTTACGGTGGGGTATCAGATACGCAGTATTTT
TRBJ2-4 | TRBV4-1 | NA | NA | CASSQVGGQLAKNIQYF | TGCGCCAGCAGCCAAGTCGGGGGACAGCTAGCCAAAAACATTCAGTACTTC
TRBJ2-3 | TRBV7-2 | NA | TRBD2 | CASSLETTGGPRADTQYF | TGTGCCAGCAGCTTAGAGACGACGGGGGGGCCGAGGGCAGATACGCAGTATTTT
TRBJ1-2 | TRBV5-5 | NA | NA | CASSPRGGIIYGYTF | TGTGCCAGCAGCCCGCGCGGGGGGATAATCTATGGCTACACCTTC
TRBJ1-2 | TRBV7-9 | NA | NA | CASSLVGGEIGYTF | TGTGCCAGCAGCTTAGTGGGGGGCGAGATTGGCTACACCTTC
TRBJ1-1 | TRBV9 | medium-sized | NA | CASSVAGGPGTEAFF | TGTGCCAGCAGCGTAGCTGGGGGGCCAGGGACTGAAGCTTTCTTT
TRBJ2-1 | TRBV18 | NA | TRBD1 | CASSIPGQGTYNEQFF | TGTGCCAGCTCAATTCCGGGACAGGGTACATACAATGAGCAGTTCTTC
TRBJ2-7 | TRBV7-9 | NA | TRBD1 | CASSTGQDYEQYF | TGTGCCAGCAGCACGGGACAGGACTACGAGCAGTACTTC
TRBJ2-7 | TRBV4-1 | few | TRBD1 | CASSHQHRDRNPYEQYF | TGCGCCAGCAGCCACCAACACCGGGACAGAAATCCCTACGAGCAGTACTTC
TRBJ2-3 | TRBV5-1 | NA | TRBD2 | CASSSVVSGSADTQYF | TGCGCCAGCAGCTCCGTGGTGAGCGGGAGTGCAGATACGCAGTATTTT
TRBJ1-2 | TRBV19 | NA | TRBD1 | CASTWTGGANYGYTF | TGTGCCAGTACCTGGACAGGGGGCGCTAACTATGGCTACACCTTC
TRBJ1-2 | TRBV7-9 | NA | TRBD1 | CASSPGTGGAQYGYTF | TGTGCCAGCAGCCCCGGGACAGGGGGCGCTCAGTATGGCTACACCTTC
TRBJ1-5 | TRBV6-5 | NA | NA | CASSSLYGNQPQHF | TGTGCCAGCAGTTCCCTATACGGCAATCAGCCCCAGCATTTT
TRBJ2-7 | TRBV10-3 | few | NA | CAIRKGGFTSYEQYF | TGTGCCATCAGGAAAGGTGGGTTTACCTCCTACGAGCAGTACTTC
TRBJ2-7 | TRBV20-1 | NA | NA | CSARDPPGQYF | TGCAGTGCTAGAGACCCCCCGGGGCAGTACTTC
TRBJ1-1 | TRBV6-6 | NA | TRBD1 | CASSNRQGSGTEAFF | TGTGCCAGCAGTAACCGACAGGGGTCAGGCACTGAAGCTTTCTTT
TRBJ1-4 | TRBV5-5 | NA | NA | CASSLSGGELHEKLFF | TGTGCCAGCAGCTTAAGTGGCGGGGAGCTTCATGAAAAACTGTTTTTT
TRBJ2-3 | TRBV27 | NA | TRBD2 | CATSGLATDTQYF | TGTGCCACCTCTGGACTAGCGACAGATACGCAGTATTTT
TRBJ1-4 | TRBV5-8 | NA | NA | CASSLRASGELLGTNEKLFF | TGTGCCAGCAGCCTCCGAGCTTCGGGGGAATTGTTAGGGACTAATGAAAAACTGTTTTTT